Each of the 21 T cell receptor beta chains below was sequenced from the same sample in a study of CD8 T cells in ankylosing spondylitis. TCRdb fed the 5' RACE reads into MiXCR, producing one record per CDR3 protein. Of around 330,000 distinct CDR3 sequences in the sample, roughly 11% were seen once. Sequenced sample: blood, either unsorted or a sorted T cell fraction (not recorded which). Source of these receptors: a female donor with ankylosing spondylitis or in good health (not recorded which).

Ten or more counts support this clonotype. The gene calls are TRBV12-3 or TRBV12-4 and TRBJ2-1; the match to TRBD1 covers 8 bases. The trim removed 6 bases at V and 2 bases at J, leaving 6 bases unmatched. The CDR3 consists of 15 residues. CDR3 in DNA: TGTGCCAGCAGAACCACAGGGGGGACCTACAATGAGCAGTTCTTC. Its protein product is CASRTTGGTYNEQFF.

The chain links TRBV3-2 to TRBJ1-6; the table calls TRBD1, which could not be checked here. TRBV3-2 is a documented pseudogene. CDR3 size: 15 residues. CDR3 nucleotides: TGTGCCTGCAGCCAAGGTGGGGGGCCAGTTTCACCCCTCCACTTT. Translated: CACSQGGGPVSPLHF.

This clonotype was recorded a few times. This rearrangement joins TRBV28 to TRBJ1-5; possible D gene TRBD1, 5 bases. Germline CDR1 MDHEN, CDR2 SYDVKM. The CDR3 spans 13 residues. Trimming stripped 6 bases from V and 4 bases from J, with 10 bases between. The CDR3 loop is CASRDTANQPQHF. The DNA for the CDR3 is TGTGCCAGCAGGGACACTGCGAATCAGCCCCAGCATTTT.

This clonotype was seen ten or more times. The chain's CDR3 is CASSAGTGGTQPQHF. In nucleotides, the CDR3 is TGTGCCAGCAGTGCAGGGACAGGGGGCACTCAGCCCCAGCATTTT. The genes are TRBV12-3 or TRBV12-4 and TRBJ1-5; 12 bases fit TRBD1. The CDR3 sequence is 15 residues long. Trimming at V came to 5 bases and at J to 6 bases, leaving 5 bases not matched to a gene.

This clonotype was counted at least ten times. This chain joins TRBV7-2 and TRBJ2-7; 7 bases map to TRBD2. Trimming at V came to 4 bases and at J to 2 bases, leaving 2 bases not matched to a gene. The CDR3 sequence is 13 residues long. CDR1 and CDR2 (germline): SGHTA, FQGNSA. The DNA of the CDR3 is TGTGCCAGCAGCTCCGGGACTACCTACGAGCAGTACTTC. It codes for CASSSGTTYEQYF. Combining the CDR3 with reference TRBV7-2 and TRBJ2-7 gives the whole variable domain GAGVSQSPSNKVTEKGKDVELRCDPISGHTALYWYRQSLGQGLEFLIYFQGNSAPDKSGLPSDRFSAERTGGSVSTLTIQRTQQEDSAVYLCASSSGTTYEQYFGPGTRLTVT.

Written as DNA, the CDR3 is TGTGCCACCAGCAAAATAGTAGCCTACGAGCAGTACTTC. Translated, it gives CATSKIVAYEQYF. The chain uses TRBV15 and TRBJ2-7; D call uncertain. This CDR3 spans 13 amino acids. The V and J ends lost 4 bases and 2 bases respectively, with 9 bases between them. Germline CDR1 reads LNHNV; CDR2 reads YYDKDF (reference sequence).

This clonotype was picked up many times. The rearrangement links TRBV5-5 to TRBJ2-4, with TRBD2 matching 8 bases. The germline CDR1 and CDR2 sequences are SGHKS and YYEKEE (reference sequence). The V segment lost 0 bases and the J segment 2 bases; nucleotides outside the gene matches: 10. This CDR3 is built from 18 residues. In DNA, the CDR3 is TGTGCCAGCAGCTTGGCGGGAGGGACGGTGGGGACCAAAAACATTCAGTACTTC. Its protein product is CASSLAGGTVGTKNIQYF.

Many counts were recorded for this clonotype. The chain employs TRBV7-8 and TRBJ2-7; D is perhaps TRBD2 (5 bases). The V end was cut by 5 bases, the J end by 3 bases, with 8 bases between. The CDR3 spans 12 residues. Germline lookup yields CDR1 SGHVS and CDR2 FQNEAQ. CDR3 in amino acids: CASSTGLYEQYF. Here the CDR3 DNA reads TGTGCCAGCAGCACCGGACTCTACGAGCAGTACTTC.

The rearrangement uses TRBV5-1 and TRBJ2-1; a possible D gene is TRBD1 (5 bases). The germline V gene has CDR1 SGHRS and CDR2 YFSETQ. Trimming took 2 bases from V and 6 from J, leaving 9 bases between them. The length of the CDR3 is 13 residues. The CDR3 DNA follows: TGCGCCAGCAGCTTTGTTGGGGCCAATGAGCAGTTCTTC. It encodes CASSFVGANEQFF.

Ten or more counts support this clonotype. This rearrangement joins TRBV20-1 to TRBJ2-7; 9 positions agree with TRBD1. Germline CDR1 is DFQATT and CDR2 is SNEGSKA (reference sequence). The CDR3 runs 13 residues. CDR3 nucleotides: TGCAGGGACCGAGGGACAGGGTCTCCCGAGCAGTACTTC. Translated: CRDRGTGSPEQYF.

A remark on this clonotype: This may be a read error: a much more frequent sequence differs by one nucleotide. The gene calls are TRBV7-9 and TRBJ2-3; D remains unclear. Germline V gives CDR1 SEHNR, CDR2 FQNEAQ (reference sequence). The CDR3 consists of 11 residues. CDR3 in DNA: TGTGCCGGCAGCTCTGGGAATACGCAGTATTTT. Encoded protein: CAGSSGNTQYF.

This clonotype was counted only a few times. The genes are TRBV20-1 and TRBJ2-1, with 9 bases that match TRBD2. The CDR3 spans 17 residues. Looked up from germline, CDR1 is DFQATT and CDR2 is SNEGSKA (reference sequence). V shed 4 bases, J shed 1 base, and the junction held 11 bases outside the gene matches. The CDR3 coding sequence is TGCAGTGCTATATCGCGGGGGGGGGCGGTTTCCTACAATGAGCAGTTCTTC. This gives the protein CSAISRGGAVSYNEQFF.

This clonotype was picked up many times. The chain carries TRBV20-1 and TRBJ2-3, with D unresolved. Germline CDR1 is DFQATT and CDR2 is SNEGSKA (reference sequence). The CDR3 totals 13 residues. Trimming left V 2 bases short and J 0 bases short, with 6 bases between. This CDR3 is CSARQTSTDTQYF. CDR3 coding DNA: TGCAGTGCTAGACAGACTAGCACAGATACGCAGTATTTT.

This clonotype appeared many times. The chain joins TRBV9 to TRBJ2-7; perhaps TRBD2 as D (6 bases). V was shortened by 6 bases and J by 9 bases, with 19 bases between the two germline ends. The CDR3 has 13 amino acids. The germline V gene has CDR1 SGDLS and CDR2 YYNGEE. Here the CDR3 reads CASNKGFGGWQYF. In DNA, the CDR3 is TGTGCCAGCAATAAGGGGTTCGGGGGATGGCAGTACTTC.

In its sample, this clonotype was seen a few times. The chain links TRBV20-1 to TRBJ2-6, with TRBD2 matching 7 bases. Germline V lookup: CDR1 DFQATT, CDR2 SNEGSKA (reference sequence). V gave up 1 base and J gave up 2 bases; unmatched junction bases: 2. This CDR3 contains 15 residues. The CDR3 DNA reads TGCAGTGCTAGAGGGGAGGGGACTGGGGCCAACGTCCTGACTTTC. This gives the protein CSARGEGTGANVLTF.

The chain has TRBV20-1 and TRBJ2-7; 9 bases match TRBD1. Trimming removed 5 bases from V and 5 bases from J; junction bases left unmatched: 13. From germline, CDR1 is DFQATT and CDR2 SNEGSKA (reference sequence). The CDR3 extends over 15 amino acids. CDR3 in DNA: TGCAGTGCTGGAGCGCCCGACAGGGGGTCGGACGAGCAGTACTTC. Translating gives CSAGAPDRGSDEQYF.

In this sample, this clonotype turned up many times. The chain links TRBV15 to TRBJ2-2; unclear D gene. Germline V CDR1 and CDR2: LNHNV, YYDKDF (reference sequence). The length of the CDR3 is 16 residues. V was cut by 5 bases and J by 4 bases, with 17 bases left in between. The DNA of the CDR3 is TGTGCCACCAGCCGAAGAGGATCATTGGGCACCGGGGAGCTGTTTTTT. It translates to CATSRRGSLGTGELFF.

This clonotype was recorded many times. The CDR3 spells CASSLSGLGTQYF. In nucleotides, the CDR3 is TGTGCCAGCAGTCTCAGTGGGCTTGGGACCCAGTACTTC. V usage is TRBV12-3 or TRBV12-4 and J usage is TRBJ2-5, with unresolved D. The CDR3 runs to 13 residues. The V gene lost 5 bases and the J gene lost 7 bases, with 14 bases spanning the gap.

This clonotype showed up many times. This chain joins TRBV20-1 and TRBJ2-1, with 10 bases fitting TRBD2. The CDR3 spans 14 residues. Germline CDR1 and CDR2: DFQATT and SNEGSKA (reference sequence). The trim removed 0 bases at V and 10 bases at J, leaving 6 bases unmatched. The CDR3 reads CSARDASGSPEQFF. CDR3 sequence (DNA): TGCAGTGCTAGAGATGCTAGCGGGAGTCCGGAGCAGTTCTTC.

The chain couples TRBV6-2 or TRBV6-3 to TRBJ2-1; a weak D match, TRBD2 (5 bases). From germline, CDR1 is MNHEY and CDR2 SVGEGT. This CDR3 is 17 amino acids long. Trimming left V 6 bases short and J 0 bases short, with 18 bases between. The CDR3 DNA is TGTGCCAGCAGGCCACCCGTTAGCGTCGGCTCCTACAATGAGCAGTTCTTC. It translates to CASRPPVSVGSYNEQFF.

This clonotype was seen many times. The rearrangement joins TRBV20-1 to TRBJ2-7; 8 nucleotides match TRBD1. Trimming took 5 bases from V and 3 from J; bases not matched to a gene: 3. This CDR3 spans 12 amino acids. Germline loops: CDR1 DFQATT, CDR2 SNEGSKA (reference sequence). The CDR3 reads CSARTGFYEQYF. DNA of the CDR3: TGCAGTGCTCGGACAGGGTTCTACGAGCAGTACTTC.